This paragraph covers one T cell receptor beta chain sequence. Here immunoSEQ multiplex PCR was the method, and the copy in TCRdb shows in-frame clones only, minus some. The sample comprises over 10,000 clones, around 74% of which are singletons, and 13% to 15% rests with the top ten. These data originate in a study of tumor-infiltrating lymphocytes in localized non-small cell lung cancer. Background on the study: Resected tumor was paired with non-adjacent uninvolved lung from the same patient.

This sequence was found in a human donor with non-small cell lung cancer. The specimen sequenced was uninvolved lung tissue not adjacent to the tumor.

CDR3 nucleotides: TGTGCCAGCAGCTTGGCCGTGACTAGCGGGGGGGCGAATGAGCAGTTCTTC. Its protein is CASSLAVTSGGANEQFF. The gene calls are TRBV5-6 and TRBJ2-1; TRBD2 agrees at 14 bases. Trimming cost V 0 bases and J 7 bases; bases outside gene matches: 6. The CDR3 contains 17 residues. Germline lookup yields CDR1 SGHDT and CDR2 YYEEEE.